This TCR beta chain was sequenced in a study of blood T cell repertoires in COVID-19. Study-level information: Sites in the United States, Italy and Spain provided acute and convalescent COVID-19 samples. Nucleic acid was either cDNA or gDNA, and it came from T cells, B-cell-depleted T cells, or PBMCs.

Per the original data handling: Estimation of nucleated cell counts relied on the amplification of reference gene primers. Sequencing used immunoSEQ multiplex PCR; TCRdb keeps in-frame clones, though not all of them. The V and J calls and clone size are taken from that table; D and trimming were inferred from the DNA. The sample carries 250,000 to 350,000 clones, roughly 90% recorded once. This clone was observed a single time. CDR1 and CDR2 from the germline V gene are KGHSH and LQKENI. The CDR3 is 17 residues long. V was pared by 5 bases and J by 5 bases, with 24 bases between. The source of this sequence is a woman in her twenties or thirties with COVID-19, enrolled during active disease. The gene calls are TRBV18 and TRBJ2-5; tentative D call: TRBD2 (6 bases). Sequenced input: peripheral blood. The CDR3 spells CASSTQTGRLVQETQYF. The CDR3 DNA follows: TGTGCCAGCTCAACCCAAACTGGCAGACTAGTGCAGGAGACCCAGTACTTC.